Below, 29 T cell receptor beta chains from the same sample are listed, as sequenced in a study of T cell clonality in common variable immunodeficiency. The protocol was immunoSEQ multiplex PCR, while the TCRdb copy is restricted to in-frame clones and leaves out a portion. This record lists 80,000 or so clones, none seen once only, and the top ten clones contain approximately 0.8%. Sequenced material: peripheral blood mononuclear cells. These TCRs come from a person between 18 and 75 years old in good health.

At least ten counts were recorded for this clone. The CDR3 end lies 3 residues beyond the end of the read and is filled in from the germline J gene. V gene TRBV20-1 combines with J gene TRBJ2-7, with 9 bases aligning to TRBD1. The V and J ends lost 5 bases and 2 bases, in that order; junction bases with no gene match: 4. The CDR3 has 13 amino acids. The V gene's germline CDR1 is DFQATT and CDR2 SNEGSKA (reference sequence). The CDR3: CSAYRGLAYEQYF. The DNA read from the CDR3 is TGCAGTGCTTACAGGGGGCTAGCCTACGAG.

This clone was detected many times. Mismatch with germline at one junction end may stem from a read error. The sequenced fragment ends 3 residues before the CDR3 boundary, so the rest is inferred from the germline J gene. This chain links TRBV4-2 with TRBJ2-7; 7 bases line up with TRBD1. From germline, CDR1 is LGHNA and CDR2 YNFKEQ. This CDR3 has 14 residues. CDR3 bases read: TGCGCCAGCAGCCAAGTAAGGGGGCGGGACGAG. It translates to CASSQVRGRDE. The CDR3 in full is CASSQVRGRDEQYF.

This clone was counted at least ten times. The read ends 3 residues shy of where the CDR3 ends; the end is completed using the germline J gene. The chain joins TRBV4-1 to TRBJ2-3; D is perhaps TRBD1 (5 bases). CDR1 and CDR2 (germline): MGHRA, YSYEKL. This CDR3 contains 18 residues. With 0 bases removed from V and 2 bases from J, the gap between germline ends came to 18 bases. The CDR3 DNA, read in part, is TGCGCCAGCAGCCAAGAAATGGTGGGCCGACAGAACACAGATACG. Translated, it gives CASSQEMVGRQNTDT. The whole CDR3 region reads CASSQEMVGRQNTDTQYF.

Note on this clone: Coverage ceases 3 residues before the CDR3 finishes, and the germline J gene fills in the end. The gene calls are TRBV10-2 and TRBJ2-3; D ambiguous. Germline CDR1 is WSHSY and CDR2 is SAAADI. The CDR3 loop spans 12 amino acids. V was cut by 10 bases and J by 4 bases, with 12 bases left in between. The covered CDR3 bases are TGCGCCACCTATCGACGGGCAGATACG. As protein: CATYRRADT. Given in full, the CDR3 is CATYRRADTQYF.

Ten or more counts support this clone. The read halts 3 residues ahead of the CDR3 end, with the missing end drawn from the germline J gene. This rearrangement joins TRBV27 to TRBJ2-6; 9 positions match TRBD1. The length of the CDR3 is 18 residues. Germline CDR1 reads MNHEY; CDR2 reads SMNVEV (reference sequence). V lost 4 bases, J lost 3 bases, and 10 bases stayed unmatched. This CDR3 is CASSSIQGALGGANVLTF. CDR3 bases read: TGTGCCAGCAGTTCGATACAGGGGGCTCTAGGTGGGGCCAACGTC.

Ten or more counts support this clone. The sequenced fragment ends 3 residues before the CDR3 boundary, so the rest is inferred from the germline J gene. V usage is TRBV5-1 and J usage is TRBJ1-2; D unclear. The CDR3 is 13 residues long. Looked up from germline, CDR1 is SGHRS and CDR2 is YFSETQ. Here the CDR3 reads CASSPRVTEGYTF. The covered CDR3 bases are TGCGCCAGCAGCCCCCGGGTGACGGAGGGC.

This clone was seen repeatedly, ten times or more. The sequence runs out 3 residues before the end of the CDR3; the remainder is reconstructed from the germline J gene. This sequence joins TRBV20-1 and TRBJ1-4; 9 bases match TRBD1. Germline values: CDR1 DFQATT, CDR2 SNEGSKA (reference sequence). The V and J ends lost 4 bases and 2 bases, in that order; junction bases with no gene match: 17. The CDR3 contains 19 residues. The CDR3 sequence: CSATLRGTGIDRTNEKLFF. CDR3 bases read: TGCAGTGCTACCCTTAGGGGGACAGGGATCGATAGGACTAATGAAAAA.

This clone was observed at least ten times. Read sequence stops 3 residues before the CDR3 end, and the germline J gene provides the missing end. This chain connects TRBV18 to TRBJ1-5; 8 nucleotides line up with TRBD1. The CDR3 runs 16 residues. The V and J ends lost 0 bases and 6 bases, in that order; junction bases with no gene match: 7. CDR1 is KGHSH and CDR2 is LQKENI in the germline V gene. The CDR3 is CASSPPGTGVGQPQHF. CDR3 bases read: TGTGCCAGCTCACCACCGGGGACAGGAGTGGGTCAGCCC.

In its sample, this clone was seen many times. From the germline J gene comes the end of the CDR3, since the read stops 3 residues before it. The V gene is TRBV20-1, the J gene TRBJ2-7; D perhaps matches TRBD1 (6 bases). Germline CDR1 reads DFQATT; CDR2 reads SNEGSKA (reference sequence). V lost 3 bases and J lost 5, with 14 bases in between. This CDR3 has 13 residues. The DNA read from the CDR3 is TGCAGTGCTAGTAATACAGGGACCAACGAG. The encoded protein is CSASNTGTNE. The whole CDR3 sequence reads CSASNTGTNEQYF.

There are many counts of this clone. The DNA ends 3 residues before the CDR3 does, and the rest of the CDR3 is filled in from the germline J gene. This rearrangement joins TRBV2 to TRBJ2-7; 7 bases agree with TRBD2. Trimming at V came to 3 bases and at J to 4 bases, leaving 9 bases not matched to a gene. Germline V CDR1 and CDR2: SNHLY, FYNNEI. The CDR3 is made up of 15 amino acids. CDR3 in amino acids: CASSEGSSGIYEQYF. CDR3 DNA, as far as it was read: TGTGCCAGCAGTGAGGGGTCTAGCGGTATTTACGAG.

This clone was detected many times. The CDR3 extends 3 residues past the end of the read, so its final part is completed from the germline J gene. The chain joins TRBV19 to TRBJ1-2; TRBD1 might be the D (6 bases). Trimming took off 8 bases at V and 0 bases at J, with 22 bases between the two ends. The CDR3 length is 17 residues. The germline V gene encodes CDR1 LNHDA and CDR2 SQIVND (reference sequence). CDR3 residues: CASPFPAGTRPNYGYTF. The part of the CDR3 DNA that was read is TGTGCCAGTCCTTTTCCCGCCGGGACACGACCTAACTATGGC.

This clone was counted at least ten times. The read ends 3 residues early relative to the CDR3; the germline J gene fills the gap. The chain carries TRBV15 and TRBJ2-5; D is undetermined. The germline gives CDR1 LNHNV, CDR2 YYDKDF (reference sequence). This CDR3 has 12 residues. The V and J ends lost 0 bases and 5 bases respectively, with 4 bases between them. The sequenced CDR3 bases are TGTGCCACCAGCAGAGATATGGAGACC. Amino acid sequence: CATSRDMET. In full, the CDR3 reads CATSRDMETQYF.

This clone was detected ten times or more. The read halts 3 residues ahead of the CDR3 end, with the missing end drawn from the germline J gene. V is TRBV7-6 and J is TRBJ2-3; 7 nucleotides line up with TRBD1. The germline gives CDR1 SGHVS, CDR2 FNYEAQ. V lost 5 bases, J lost 5 bases, and 10 bases stayed unmatched. The CDR3 is 15 amino acids. CDR3 bases read: TGTGCCAGCAGCCCCACAGGGGAAGGCGGAGATACG. Translated, it gives CASSPTGEGGDT. The full CDR3 protein is CASSPTGEGGDTQYF.

There are many counts of this clone. The missing CDR3 end, 3 residues past where the read stops, is filled in from the germline J gene. The chain uses TRBV9 and TRBJ2-3; tentatively, D is TRBD1 (5 bases). Germline-derived CDR1 and CDR2 are SGDLS and YYNGEE. Trimming cost V 3 bases and J 1 base, with 15 bases left between them. CDR3 length: 16 residues. The CDR3 DNA, read in part, is TGTGCCAGCAGCGCCCAAGGGGTGGCCGGCACAGATACG. This codes for CASSAQGVAGTDT. The entire CDR3 protein reads CASSAQGVAGTDTQYF.

This clone has ten or more counts. The CDR3 is cut off 3 residues early in the read; its end comes from the germline J gene. The chain has TRBV20-1 and TRBJ2-3; 7 bases align to TRBD2. This CDR3 contains 13 residues. Per the germline V gene, CDR1 is DFQATT and CDR2 is SNEGSKA (reference sequence). With V trimmed by 4 bases and J by 5 bases, 6 bases remained unmatched. CDR3 protein: CSAKIAGLDTQYF. Incomplete CDR3 DNA: TGCAGTGCTAAGATAGCGGGCCTAGATACG.

This clone was detected ten times or more. Read coverage stops 3 residues before the CDR3 terminus; the germline J gene supplies the remainder. The J gene is TRBJ2-1, the V gene TRBV7-3; tentatively, D is TRBD2 (6 bases). Looked up from germline, CDR1 is SGHTA and CDR2 is FQGTGA. The CDR3 contains 16 residues. The V and J ends lost 2 bases and 5 bases respectively, with 16 bases between them. The CDR3 region is CASSLGAGTANNEQFF. The part of the CDR3 DNA that was read is TGTGCCAGCAGCTTAGGAGCCGGGACTGCAAACAATGAG.

This clone has at least ten counts. The read terminates 3 residues before the CDR3 end, so the remaining end is supplied by the germline J gene. This chain connects TRBV30 to TRBJ1-2, with D unclear. Germline CDR1 is GTSNPN and CDR2 is SVGIG (reference sequence). The CDR3 loop spans 14 amino acids. V gave up 1 base and J gave up 1 base, with 10 bases separating them. CDR3 residues: CAWSDEDYNYGYTF. The part of the CDR3 DNA that was read is TGTGCCTGGAGTGACGAGGACTATAACTATGGC.

This clone was found many times. The read finishes 3 residues shy of the CDR3 end, and the germline J gene is used to complete it. The chain has TRBV7-8 and TRBJ2-7; 11 bases fit TRBD1. This CDR3 has 15 residues. Losses at the gene ends were 5 bases for V and 3 bases for J; bases not matched to a gene: 6. The germline V gene encodes CDR1 SGHVS and CDR2 FQNEAQ. The CDR3 loop reads CASSAAGTGGYEQYF. The DNA read from the CDR3 is TGTGCCAGCAGCGCTGCCGGGACAGGGGGCTACGAG.

The table lists this clone with many counts. Read coverage stops 3 residues before the CDR3 terminus; the germline J gene supplies the remainder. This chain connects TRBV12-3 or TRBV12-4 to TRBJ2-3; D call uncertain. Between the trimmed V and J ends, which lost 6 bases and 4 bases, there was a span of 11 bases. There are 13 residues in the CDR3. Here the CDR3 reads CASSTSSADTQYF. CDR3 DNA, as far as it was read: TGTGCCAGCAGCACCTCCTCAGCAGATACG.

At least ten counts were recorded for this clone. The CDR3 is cut off 3 residues early in the read; its end comes from the germline J gene. The chain employs TRBV9 and TRBJ2-1, with TRBD2 matching over 8 bases. This CDR3 is built from 15 residues. V shed 7 bases and J 1 base; nucleotides not matched to a gene: 7. Germline V gene sequence: CDR1 SGDLS, CDR2 YYNGEE. CDR3 protein: CASSTAGGSYNEQFF. Incomplete CDR3 DNA: TGTGCCAGCTCAACGGCGGGAGGTTCCTACAATGAG. The entire variable domain, with the rest obtained from reference TRBV9 and TRBJ2-1, is as follows: DSGVTQTPKHLITATGQRVTLRCSPRSGDLSVYWYQQSLDQGLQFLIQYYNGEERAKGNILERFSAQQFPDLHSELNLSSLELGDSALYFCASSTAGGSYNEQFFGPGTRLTVL.

As to this clone: With the read ending 3 residues before the CDR3 end, the germline J gene is used to fill in that end. The V call is TRBV7-2, the J call TRBJ1-2, with TRBD1 as a possible D gene (6 bases). The CDR3 sequence is 15 residues long. Germline values: CDR1 SGHTA, CDR2 FQGNSA. The CDR3 bases that were read are TGTGCCAGCAGCTTACTAGCTCCACAGGGTCGGGGC. Its protein product is CASSLLAPQGRG. The whole CDR3 protein is CASSLLAPQGRGYTF.

Notes on this clone: The CDR3 end lies 3 residues beyond the end of the read and is filled in from the germline J gene. The V call is TRBV7-9, the J call TRBJ1-1; tentative D call: TRBD1 (6 bases). The CDR3 is 13 residues long. The germline CDR1 and CDR2 sequences are SEHNR and FQNEAQ (reference sequence). The CDR3: CASSLGRGAEAFF. Incomplete CDR3 DNA: TGTGCCAGCAGCTTGGGCAGGGGTGCCGAA.

This clone was counted between two and nine times. The part of the CDR3 DNA that was read is TGTGCCAGCAGCTTAGACCTCGGGCGGGGGGACAATGAG. This encodes CASSLDLGRGDNE. The CDR3 in its entirety is CASSLDLGRGDNEQFF. The V and J genes are TRBV7-8 and TRBJ2-1; TRBD2 matches 8 bases. The read stops 3 residues short of the end of the CDR3; the missing end is completed from the germline J gene. V trimming: 1 base; J trimming: 5 bases; junction bases outside the gene matches: 7. The CDR3 has 16 amino acids. CDR1 SGHVS and CDR2 FQNEAQ come from the germline V gene. The full variable domain, in which reference TRBV7-8 and TRBJ2-1 provide the parts outside the CDR3, is GAGVSQSPRYKVAKRGQDVALRCDPISGHVSLFWYQQALGQGPEFLTYFQNEAQLDKSGLPSDRFFAERPEGSVSTLKIQRTQQEDSAVYLCASSLDLGRGDNEQFFGPGTRLTVL.

In this sample, this clone turned up many times. The read gets to within 3 residues of the CDR3 end, and the germline J gene fills in the rest. The rearrangement uses TRBV19 and TRBJ1-2; tentative D call: TRBD1 (5 bases). With 7 bases removed from V and 0 bases from J, the gap between germline ends came to 12 bases. The CDR3 loop spans 14 amino acids. Germline V CDR1 and CDR2: LNHDA, SQIVND (reference sequence). The sequenced part of the CDR3 DNA is TGTGCCAGTACGGGGACTCTTCCTAACTATGGC. Amino acid sequence: CASTGTLPNYG. The complete CDR3 sequence is CASTGTLPNYGYTF.

This clone has ten or more counts. Read coverage stops 3 residues before the CDR3 terminus; the germline J gene supplies the remainder. This chain joins TRBV9 and TRBJ2-7; 10 nucleotides agree with TRBD1. The junction had 9 bases not matched to a gene; V was cut back by 4 bases and J by 2 bases. The length of the CDR3 is 16 residues. CDR1 SGDLS and CDR2 YYNGEE come from the germline V gene. The CDR3 reads CASSPYGQGGTYEQYF. CDR3 DNA, as far as it was read: TGTGCCAGCAGCCCATACGGACAGGGGGGAACCTACGAG.

In its sample, this clone was seen a few times. A far bigger clonotype differs at one base, so this is likely a read error. The CDR3 end lies 3 residues beyond the end of the read and is filled in from the germline J gene. The gene calls are TRBV7-9 and TRBJ2-7, with TRBD2 identical over 11 bases. The CDR3 spans 14 residues. The germline V gene encodes CDR1 SEHNR and CDR2 FQNEAQ (reference sequence). CDR3 DNA (partial): TGTGGCAGCACTGGGACTAGCGGACCTTACGAG. Its translation is CGSTGTSGPYE. The full CDR3 protein reads CGSTGTSGPYEQYF.

This clone was observed at least ten times. The read ends 3 residues early relative to the CDR3; the germline J gene fills the gap. V is TRBV5-1 and J is TRBJ2-5, with 8 bases lining up with TRBD1. The V segment lost 5 bases and the J segment 1 base; nucleotides outside the gene matches: 4. Germline V gene sequence: CDR1 SGHRS, CDR2 YFSETQ. The CDR3 loop spans 14 amino acids. This CDR3 is CASRSTGAQETQYF. The sequenced part of the CDR3 DNA is TGCGCCAGCAGGTCGACAGGGGCCCAAGAGACC.

This clone was seen at least ten times. The read halts 3 residues ahead of the CDR3 end, with the missing end drawn from the germline J gene. The chain links TRBV4-1 to TRBJ2-5; 9 positions agree with TRBD1. The CDR3 consists of 15 residues. The germline CDR1 and CDR2 sequences are MGHRA and YSYEKL. V was pared by 4 bases and J by 2 bases, with 5 bases of the junction left unmatched. Partial CDR3 DNA: TGCGCCAGCAGCCCCGCGGACAGGGGTCAAGAGACC. Translating it yields CASSPADRGQET. The entire CDR3 sequence reads CASSPADRGQETQYF.

This clone has a handful of counts. The CDR3 end falls 3 residues outside the read, so it is completed with the germline J gene. This chain uses TRBV18 with TRBJ2-2; possibly TRBD1 for D (7 bases). The germline gives CDR1 KGHSH, CDR2 LQKENI. The CDR3 is 19 amino acids. CDR3 in amino acids: CASSPPYAGGGTGANVLFF. CDR3 DNA (partial): TGTGCCAGCTCACCCCCGTATGCAGGGGGAGGCACTGGGGCCAACGTG.